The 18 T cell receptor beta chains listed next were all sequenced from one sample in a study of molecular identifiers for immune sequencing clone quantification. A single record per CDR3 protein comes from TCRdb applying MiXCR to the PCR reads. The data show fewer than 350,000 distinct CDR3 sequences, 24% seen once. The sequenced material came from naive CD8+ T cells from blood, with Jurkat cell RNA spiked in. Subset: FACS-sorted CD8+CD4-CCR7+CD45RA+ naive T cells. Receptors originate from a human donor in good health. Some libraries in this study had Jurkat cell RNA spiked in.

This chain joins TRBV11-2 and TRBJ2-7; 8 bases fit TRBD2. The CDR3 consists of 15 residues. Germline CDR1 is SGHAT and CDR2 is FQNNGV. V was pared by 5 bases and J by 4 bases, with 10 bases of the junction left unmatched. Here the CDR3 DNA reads TGTGCCAGCAGCCCCCCAGCGGGAGTTGGGTACGAGCAGTACTTC. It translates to CASSPPAGVGYEQYF. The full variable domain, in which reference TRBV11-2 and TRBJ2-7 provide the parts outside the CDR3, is EAGVAQSPRYKIIEKRQSVAFWCNPISGHATLYWYQQILGQGPKLLIQFQNNGVVDDSQLPKDRFSAERLKGVDSTLKIQPAKLEDSAVYLCASSPPAGVGYEQYFGPGTRLTVT.

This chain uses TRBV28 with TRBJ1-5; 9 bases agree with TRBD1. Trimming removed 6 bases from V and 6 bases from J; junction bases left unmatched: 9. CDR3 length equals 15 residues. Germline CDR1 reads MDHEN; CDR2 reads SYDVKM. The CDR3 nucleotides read TGTGCCAGCAGCTCGGGACAGGGTGCCGTTCAGCCCCAGCATTTT. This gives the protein CASSSGQGAVQPQHF. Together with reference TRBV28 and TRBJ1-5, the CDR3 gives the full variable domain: DVKVTQSSRYLVKRTGEKVFLECVQDMDHENMFWYRQDPGLGLRLIYFSYDVKMKEKGDIPEGYSVSREKKERFSLILESASTNQTSMYLCASSSGQGAVQPQHFGDGTRLSIL.

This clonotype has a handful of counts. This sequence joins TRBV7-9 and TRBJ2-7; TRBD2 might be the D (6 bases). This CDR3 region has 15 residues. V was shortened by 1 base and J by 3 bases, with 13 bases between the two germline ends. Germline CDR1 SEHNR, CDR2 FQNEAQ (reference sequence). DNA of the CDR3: TGTGCCAGCAGCTTAGTGCGGGGTAATAGCTACGAGCAGTACTTC. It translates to CASSLVRGNSYEQYF.

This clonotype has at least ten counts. The CDR3 sequence: CSALDSAGTEAFF. DNA of the CDR3: TGCAGCGCCTTAGACTCAGCGGGCACTGAAGCTTTCTTT. The chain combines TRBV29-1 with TRBJ1-1; no definite D call. V was trimmed by 7 bases and J by 4 bases, leaving 16 bases between them. Germline V gene sequence: CDR1 SQVTM, CDR2 ANQGSEA. CDR3 length: 13 residues.

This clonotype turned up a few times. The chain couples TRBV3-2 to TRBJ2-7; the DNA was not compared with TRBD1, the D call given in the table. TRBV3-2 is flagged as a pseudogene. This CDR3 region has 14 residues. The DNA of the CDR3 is TGTGCCAGCAGCCGCCCAGGGCTCTCCTACGAGCAGTACTTC. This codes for CASSRPGLSYEQYF.

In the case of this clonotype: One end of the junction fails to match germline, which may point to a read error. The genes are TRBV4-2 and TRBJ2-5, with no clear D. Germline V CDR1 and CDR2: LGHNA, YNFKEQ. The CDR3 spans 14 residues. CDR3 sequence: CVSSQVVGEETQYF. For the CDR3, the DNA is TGTGTCAGCAGCCAGGTGGTTGGCGAAGAGACCCAGTACTTC.

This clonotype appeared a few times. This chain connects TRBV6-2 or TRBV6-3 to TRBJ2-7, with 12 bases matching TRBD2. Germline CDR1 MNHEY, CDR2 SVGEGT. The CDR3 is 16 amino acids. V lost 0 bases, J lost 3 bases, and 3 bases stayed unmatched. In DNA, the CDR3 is TGTGCCAGCAGTTACTCGGCGACTAGCGGGGGCTACGAGCAGTACTTC. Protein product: CASSYSATSGGYEQYF.

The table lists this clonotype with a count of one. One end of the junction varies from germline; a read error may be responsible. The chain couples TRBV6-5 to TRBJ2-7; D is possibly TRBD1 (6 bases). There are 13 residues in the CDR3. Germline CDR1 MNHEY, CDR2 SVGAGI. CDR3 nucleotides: TGTGCCAGCAGTTACATTGGGGGCGGCGAGCAGTGCTTC. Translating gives CASSYIGGGEQCF.

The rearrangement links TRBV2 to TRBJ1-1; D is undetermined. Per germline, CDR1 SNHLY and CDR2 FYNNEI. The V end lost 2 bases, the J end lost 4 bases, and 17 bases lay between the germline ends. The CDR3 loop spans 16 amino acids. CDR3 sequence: CASSETPAGYATEAFF. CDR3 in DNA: TGTGCCAGCAGTGAAACCCCTGCGGGGTATGCCACTGAAGCTTTCTTT.

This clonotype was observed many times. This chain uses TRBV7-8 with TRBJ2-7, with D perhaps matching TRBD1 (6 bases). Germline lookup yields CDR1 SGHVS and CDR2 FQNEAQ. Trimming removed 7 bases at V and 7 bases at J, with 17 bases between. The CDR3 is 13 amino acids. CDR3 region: CASTYPRGSEQYF. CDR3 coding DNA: TGTGCCAGCACCTATCCCAGGGGTAGTGAGCAGTACTTC. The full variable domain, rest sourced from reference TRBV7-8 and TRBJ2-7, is GAGVSQSPRYKVAKRGQDVALRCDPISGHVSLFWYQQALGQGPEFLTYFQNEAQLDKSGLPSDRFFAERPEGSVSTLKIQRTQQEDSAVYLCASTYPRGSEQYFGPGTRLTVT.

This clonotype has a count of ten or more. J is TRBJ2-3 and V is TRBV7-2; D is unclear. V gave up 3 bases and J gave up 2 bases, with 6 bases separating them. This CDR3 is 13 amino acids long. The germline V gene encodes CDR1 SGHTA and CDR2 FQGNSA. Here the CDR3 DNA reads TGTGCCAGCAGCTTTTATACCACAGATACGCAGTATTTT. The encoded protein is CASSFYTTDTQYF. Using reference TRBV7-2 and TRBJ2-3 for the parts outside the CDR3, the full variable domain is GAGVSQSPSNKVTEKGKDVELRCDPISGHTALYWYRQSLGQGLEFLIYFQGNSAPDKSGLPSDRFSAERTGGSVSTLTIQRTQQEDSAVYLCASSFYTTDTQYFGPGTRLTVL.

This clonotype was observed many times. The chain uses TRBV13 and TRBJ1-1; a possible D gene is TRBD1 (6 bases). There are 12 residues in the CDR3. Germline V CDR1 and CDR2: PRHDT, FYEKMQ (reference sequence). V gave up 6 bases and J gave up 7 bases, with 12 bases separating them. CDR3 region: CASSLGGSEAFF. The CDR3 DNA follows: TGTGCCAGCAGTTTGGGGGGCAGTGAAGCTTTCTTT. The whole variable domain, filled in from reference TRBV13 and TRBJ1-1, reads AAGVIQSPRHLIKEKRETATLKCYPIPRHDTVYWYQQGPGQDPQFLISFYEKMQSDKGSIPDRFSAQQFSDYHSELNMSSLELGDSALYFCASSLGGSEAFFGQGTRLTVV.

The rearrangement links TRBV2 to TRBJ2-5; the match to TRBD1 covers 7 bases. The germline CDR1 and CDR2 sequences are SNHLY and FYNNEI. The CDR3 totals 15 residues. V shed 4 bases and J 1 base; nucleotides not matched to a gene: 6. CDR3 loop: CASSGGGSTQETQYF. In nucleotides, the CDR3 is TGTGCCAGCAGTGGAGGGGGCAGCACCCAAGAGACCCAGTACTTC.

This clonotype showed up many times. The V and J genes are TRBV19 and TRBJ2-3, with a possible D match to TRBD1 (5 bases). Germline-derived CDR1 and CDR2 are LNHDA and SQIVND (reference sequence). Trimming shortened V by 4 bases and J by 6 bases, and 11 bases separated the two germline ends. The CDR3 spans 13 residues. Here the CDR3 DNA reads TGTGCCAGTAGTACCAGACAGAAGGATACGCAGTATTTT. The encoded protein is CASSTRQKDTQYF.

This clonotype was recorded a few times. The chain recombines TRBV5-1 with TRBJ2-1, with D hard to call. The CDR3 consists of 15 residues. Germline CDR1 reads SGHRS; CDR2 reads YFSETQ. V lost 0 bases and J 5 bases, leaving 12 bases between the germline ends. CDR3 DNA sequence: TGCGCCAGCAGCTTGGCTGGAGAAATCGACAATGAGCAGTTCTTC. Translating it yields CASSLAGEIDNEQFF.

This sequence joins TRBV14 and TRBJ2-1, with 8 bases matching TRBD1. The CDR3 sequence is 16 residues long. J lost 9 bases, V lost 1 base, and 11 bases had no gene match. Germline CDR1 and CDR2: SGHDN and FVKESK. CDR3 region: CASSQVGTGFRGEQFF. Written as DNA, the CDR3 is TGTGCCAGCAGCCAAGTGGGGACAGGATTTAGGGGTGAGCAGTTCTTC.

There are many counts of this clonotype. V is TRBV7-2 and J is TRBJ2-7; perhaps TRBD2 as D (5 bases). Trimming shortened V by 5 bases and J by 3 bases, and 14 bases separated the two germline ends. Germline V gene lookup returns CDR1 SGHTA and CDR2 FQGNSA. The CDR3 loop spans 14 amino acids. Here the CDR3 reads CASSPPGFNYEQYF. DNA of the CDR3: TGTGCCAGCAGCCCGCCGGGGTTTAACTACGAGCAGTACTTC.

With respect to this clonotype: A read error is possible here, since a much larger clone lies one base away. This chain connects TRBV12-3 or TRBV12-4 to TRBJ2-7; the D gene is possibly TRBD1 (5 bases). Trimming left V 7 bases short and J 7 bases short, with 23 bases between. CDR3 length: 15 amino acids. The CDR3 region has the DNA TGTGCCAGCAAACCAGGACATTCCTCTCTCGTGGAGCAGTACTTC. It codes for CASKPGHSSLVEQYF.